Presented here are 4 T cell receptor beta chains from one specimen sequenced in a study of T cell responses to AZD1222 COVID-19 vaccine. TCRdb keeps only in-frame clones here, not all; method: immunoSEQ multiplex PCR. The data contain around 91,000 clones, over 75% of them singletons. The sample consisted of peripheral blood, taken on day 0 of AZD1222 vaccination. These receptors were obtained from an adult in good health.

The chain recombines TRBV6-1 with TRBJ2-6; D is uncertain. The CDR3 extends over 12 amino acids. Germline lookup yields CDR1 MNHNS and CDR2 SASEGT. The V gene lost 2 bases and the J gene lost 6 bases, with 2 bases spanning the gap. CDR3 sequence (DNA): TGTGCCAGCAGTGAATCGGCCAACGTCCTGACTTTC. Translation gives CASSESANVLTF.

V and J are TRBV7-2 and TRBJ2-4, with D possibly matching TRBD1 (5 bases). The germline V gene has CDR1 SGHTA and CDR2 FQGNSA. The germline V and J ends were trimmed by 2 bases and 5 bases, with 10 bases remaining between them. The CDR3 spans 14 residues. Here the CDR3 reads CASSLSGLENIQYF. In nucleotides, the CDR3 is TGTGCCAGCAGCTTATCAGGGTTGGAAAACATTCAGTACTTC.

This clone appeared a single time. The genes are TRBV3-1 (or the pseudogene TRBV3-2) and TRBJ2-2, with D tentatively TRBD1 (6 bases). In germline, CDR1 is LGHDT, CDR2 YNNKEL (reference sequence). Trimming pared 3 bases from V and 4 bases from J, leaving 9 bases between. The CDR3 spans 14 residues. The CDR3 DNA reads TGTGCCAGCAGCCAGGGGGCGCTCACCGGGGAGCTGTTTTTT. It yields the protein CASSQGALTGELFF.

V usage is TRBV4-3 and J usage is TRBJ1-6; tentative D call: TRBD1 (6 bases). CDR1 is LGHNA, CDR2 YSLEER, per germline. Trimming stripped 3 bases from V and 7 bases from J, with 13 bases between. This CDR3 region has 15 residues. CDR3 bases: TGCGCCAGCAGCCAGGGGGCGGCAGTAAATTCACCCCTCCACTTT. Translated: CASSQGAAVNSPLHF.